Listed below are T cell receptor beta chains from one sample, sequenced in a study of blood T cell repertoires in COVID-19. The protocol was immunoSEQ multiplex PCR, while the TCRdb copy is restricted to in-frame clones and leaves out a portion. In the table there are some 450,000 clones, more than 70% of which are singletons. The sample was peripheral blood. Every receptor here comes from a woman aged 50 to 60 with COVID-19, enrolled during active disease. The CDR3 runs from the conserved cysteine through the conserved F or W.

v_call cdr3_aa
TRBV9 CASSVGAGALGGEQYF
TRBV28 CASSLGGGGYTF
TRBV30 CAWSLGRVSYEQYF
TRBV6-5 CASSYGRGGQPQHF
TRBV19 CATAGQGLSSYNSPLHF
TRBV5-6 CASSPGTAEAFF
TRBV5-1 CASLQGPMNTEAFF
TRBV19 CASSTRQGDGYTF
TRBV7-9 CASSLRLSVEAFF
TRBV29-1 CSGGVSGEKLFF
TRBV10-3 CAISESAGEGYTF
TRBV30 CAWSRGWDQPQHF
TRBV9 CASSPSANYGYTF
TRBV19 CASSHWGEANYGYTF
TRBV5-5 CASSHIAGGWNEQFF
TRBV27 CASSPLGSGYNQPQHF
TRBV24-1 CATSDPAAVASPLHF
TRBV29-1 CSVGAGGLTEAFF
TRBV6-5 CASSPAGPGGYTF
TRBV6-6 CASSYSRDVAYEQYF
TRBV29-1 CSAESHEWEKLFF
TRBV5-5 CASSLQADRTIYF
TRBV11-2 CASSFSRQNEAFF
TRBV19 CASSIDSDQAQHF